These 28 T cell receptor beta chains were all obtained from the same sample, sequenced in a study of T cells in Graves' hyperthyroidism and ophthalmopathy. Authors of the study amplified TCR beta CDR3 regions from RNA transcripts. The HTBI set primed first-round TCR CDR3 RT-PCR. MiXCR, run by TCRdb on the multiplex PCR reads, gives a single entry per CDR3 protein. The table includes about 52,000 distinct CDR3 sequences, approximately 48% detected once. Sequenced material: blood. These receptors were taken from a woman in her 50s with Graves' ophthalmopathy.

In its sample, this clonotype was seen once. The rearrangement joins TRBV20-1 to TRBJ1-4; a weak D match, TRBD1 (5 bases). Germline values: CDR1 DFQATT, CDR2 SNEGSKA (reference sequence). The length of the CDR3 is 11 residues. The V gene lost 8 bases and the J gene lost 8 bases, with 12 bases spanning the gap. DNA of the CDR3: TGCAGTACCCCGGGGGAGGAAAAACTGTTTTTT. This encodes CSTPGEEKLFF.

This clonotype was counted at least ten times. CDR3 DNA: TGTGCCAGCAGCTTAGCACCGGGGCCGGGACCAGATACGCAGTATTTT. Translating it yields CASSLAPGPGPDTQYF. The J gene is TRBJ2-3, the V gene TRBV7-7, with D possibly called TRBD1 or TRBD2 (5 bases each). Trimming stripped 0 bases from V and 4 bases from J, with 14 bases between. The CDR3 runs to 16 residues. CDR1 and CDR2 (germline): SSHAT, FNYEAQ (reference sequence).

This clonotype was counted ten times or more. The CDR3 nucleotides read TGTGCCAGCAGCTTCTACACAAACTCTGGAAACACCATATATTTT. Its translation: CASSFYTNSGNTIYF. The chain carries TRBV5-8 and TRBJ1-3; D call uncertain. The CDR3 runs to 15 residues. In germline, CDR1 is SGHTS, CDR2 YDEGEE. The germline V and J ends were trimmed by 2 bases and 0 bases, with 9 bases remaining between them.

This clonotype is categorized as large (0.1 to 1%). The V gene is TRBV29-1, the J gene TRBJ1-2; TRBD1 might be the D (5 bases). Germline V gene sequence: CDR1 SQVTM, CDR2 ANQGSEA. V was clipped by 7 bases and J by 3 bases, with 18 bases between them. CDR3 length equals 14 residues. CDR3 sequence (DNA): TGCAGCGCTAAAGCAGGGTCGGGTGACTATGGCTACACCTTC. Translated: CSAKAGSGDYGYTF.

This clonotype was counted at least ten times. The rearrangement joins TRBV2 to TRBJ2-4; 13 bases fit TRBD2. V dropped 6 bases and J dropped 1; count of bases not matched to a gene: 3. The germline CDR1 and CDR2 sequences are SNHLY and FYNNEI. CDR3 length equals 16 residues. DNA for the CDR3: TGTGCCAGCAGGGGACTAGCGGGATTGGCCAAAAACATTCAGTACTTC. It specifies CASRGLAGLAKNIQYF.

This clonotype was observed once. The V gene is TRBV19, the J gene TRBJ2-1, with TRBD1 matching over 11 bases. The CDR3 consists of 16 residues. J was trimmed by 3 bases and V by 7 bases; bases with no gene match: 8. CDR1 is LNHDA, CDR2 SQIVND, per germline (reference sequence). CDR3 nucleotides: TGTGCCAGTACCCCGAGGGACAGGGGGGGCTACAATGAGCAGTTCTTC. It codes for CASTPRDRGGYNEQFF.

This clonotype has a count of ten or more. The V gene is TRBV11-2, the J gene TRBJ2-7, with D unresolved. V lost 3 bases to trimming and J lost 4 bases, with 13 bases between them. Germline CDR1 and CDR2: SGHAT and FQNNGV. The CDR3 contains 14 residues. CDR3 sequence: CASSFEPDLYEQYF. The CDR3 region has the DNA TGTGCCAGCAGCTTCGAGCCCGATCTGTACGAGCAGTACTTC.

This clonotype was observed many times. The chain recombines TRBV4-1 with TRBJ1-1; D is ambiguous. Looked up from germline, CDR1 is MGHRA and CDR2 is YSYEKL. This CDR3 comprises 15 residues. Trimming took off 4 bases at V and 4 bases at J, with 16 bases between the two ends. The CDR3 region has the DNA TGCGCCAGCAGCCCCACTTTGGGATCCTTCACTGAAGCTTTCTTT. This codes for CASSPTLGSFTEAFF.

The CDR3 DNA is TGCAGTGCTGGATCTAGCGGGAGGCCCCTTACCTACGAGCAGTACTTC. It codes for CSAGSSGRPLTYEQYF. The chain combines TRBV20-1 with TRBJ2-7; 11 bases are shared with TRBD2. Germline V gene lookup returns CDR1 DFQATT and CDR2 SNEGSKA (reference sequence). CDR3 length: 16 residues. V lost 5 bases to trimming and J lost 2 bases; unmatched junction nucleotides: 11.

The V and J genes are TRBV6-2 or TRBV6-3 and TRBJ2-3, with TRBD2 matching over 11 bases. Germline V gene lookup returns CDR1 MNHEY and CDR2 SVGEGT. The CDR3 sequence is 16 residues long. Unmatched junction bases numbered 12, after V lost 6 bases and J lost 7 bases. The CDR3: CASRELAGANPYTQYF. The CDR3 coding sequence is TGTGCCAGCAGAGAACTAGCGGGGGCCAACCCCTATACGCAGTATTTT.

The chain is built from TRBV20-1 and TRBJ2-1; D possibly uses TRBD1 or TRBD2 (7 bases each). The CDR3 length is 18 residues. V lost 5 bases and J lost 5, with 28 bases in between. The germline V gene has CDR1 DFQATT and CDR2 SNEGSKA (reference sequence). The CDR3 DNA is TGCAGTGCTGTCGACAGGGATCAGGGTTCGGGAGGTCACAATGAGCAGTTCTTC. Translated, it gives CSAVDRDQGSGGHNEQFF.

This clonotype was recorded a few times. The chain joins TRBV4-1 to TRBJ2-5; tentative D call: TRBD2 (5 bases). Germline V CDR1 and CDR2: MGHRA, YSYEKL. The CDR3 runs to 17 residues. With 0 bases removed from V and 1 base from J, the gap between germline ends came to 15 bases. CDR3 sequence (DNA): TGCGCCAGCAGCCAAGAACGGGGTTGGGGAACCCAAGAGACCCAGTACTTC. Its translation is CASSQERGWGTQETQYF.

The sample holds many counts of this clonotype. V gene TRBV7-2 combines with J gene TRBJ2-7; D possibly matches TRBD1 or TRBD2 (5 bases each). The CDR3 has 14 residues. V dropped 2 bases and J dropped 4 bases, with 12 bases sitting between them. Germline V gene sequence: CDR1 SGHTA, CDR2 FQGNSA. The CDR3: CASSLLGAVYEQYF. The CDR3 DNA sequence: TGTGCCAGCAGCTTACTCGGGGCTGTATACGAGCAGTACTTC.

This chain connects TRBV19 to TRBJ2-7; 9 bases agree with TRBD1. This CDR3 is built from 13 residues. Germline trimming cut 9 bases from V and 5 bases from J; bases unmatched to any gene: 8. Germline CDR1 reads LNHDA; CDR2 reads SQIVND (reference sequence). DNA of the CDR3: TGTGCCAGCAGCTCCGGGACAGGGAACGAGCAGTACTTC. Translated: CASSSGTGNEQYF.

This clonotype was counted ten times or more. V gene TRBV6-4 combines with J gene TRBJ2-2; D is undetermined. V was cut by 3 bases and J by 5 bases, with 13 bases left in between. CDR1 is MRHNA, CDR2 SNTAGT, per germline. The CDR3 extends over 15 amino acids. The CDR3 spells CASSEGFDGTGELFF. In nucleotides, the CDR3 is TGTGCCAGCAGTGAGGGGTTTGATGGAACCGGGGAGCTGTTTTTT.

This clonotype was found many times. The chain couples TRBV15 to TRBJ1-3; D is possibly TRBD1 (5 bases). The CDR3 runs to 17 residues. V shed 1 base and J shed 9 bases, with 22 bases lying between them. Germline V CDR1 and CDR2: LNHNV, YYDKDF (reference sequence). CDR3 nucleotide sequence: TGTGCCACCAGCAGAGCAATGGACGGGGCCGGCAGTCGCACCATATATTTT. Residues: CATSRAMDGAGSRTIYF.

The rearrangement uses TRBV24-1 and TRBJ2-3, with 10 positions matching TRBD2. Germline V lookup: CDR1 KGHDR, CDR2 SFDVKD. The V and J ends lost 2 bases and 0 bases, in that order; junction bases with no gene match: 1. The CDR3 totals 16 residues. As DNA, the CDR3 is TGTGCCACCAGTGATTCGACTAGCGGGAGCACAGATACGCAGTATTTT. As protein: CATSDSTSGSTDTQYF.

This clonotype was seen ten or more times. The chain employs TRBV7-9 and TRBJ1-5; perhaps TRBD1 as D (6 bases). V was trimmed by 5 bases and J by 4 bases, leaving 9 bases between them. This CDR3 is 13 amino acids long. Germline loops: CDR1 SEHNR, CDR2 FQNEAQ (reference sequence). CDR3 amino acids: CASSRGGNQPQHF. The CDR3 DNA sequence: TGTGCCAGCAGCCGAGGGGGTAATCAGCCCCAGCATTTT.

This clonotype was observed a handful of times. The gene calls are TRBV10-2 and TRBJ2-3; D is unclear. Trimming shortened V by 0 bases and J by 4 bases, and 5 bases separated the two germline ends. The CDR3 extends over 13 amino acids. Germline assignment: CDR1 WSHSY and CDR2 SAAADI. The CDR3 spells CASSESLADTQYF. In nucleotides, the CDR3 is TGCGCCAGCAGTGAGTCCCTAGCAGATACGCAGTATTTT.

In regard to this clonotype: This likely comes from a read error, as the CDR3 has no conserved phenylalanine or tryptophan at its end. The chain recombines TRBV10-3 with TRBJ1-1; 8 bases fit TRBD1. V shed 6 bases, J shed 3 bases, and the junction held 3 bases outside the gene matches. The CDR3 totals 13 residues. The V gene's germline CDR1 is ENHRY and CDR2 SYGVKD. The CDR3 region has the DNA TGTGCCATCAGGATGACAGGGGACACTGAAGCTTTCCTG. It is translated as CAIRMTGDTEAFL.

As to this clonotype: One end of the junction does not line up with germline, which may come from a read error. The gene calls are TRBV2 and TRBJ1-1; D is unclear. The CDR3 loop spans 15 amino acids. Per germline, CDR1 SNHLY and CDR2 FYNNEI. The CDR3 DNA sequence: TGTGGCAGCCGGTCAGACTTGACGGGTGGCACCGAAGCTTTCTTT. As protein: CGSRSDLTGGTEAFF.

V gene TRBV10-3 combines with J gene TRBJ1-3, with D perhaps TRBD1 (6 bases). V dropped 2 bases and J dropped 7 bases, with 9 bases sitting between them. The CDR3 length is 13 residues. The germline CDR1 and CDR2 sequences are ENHRY and SYGVKD. The CDR3 nucleotides are TGTGCCATCAGTGAGAGGGGGACTAACACCATATATTTT. Encoded protein: CAISERGTNTIYF.

The CDR3 loop reads CASSQWGGLAGGDTQYF. CDR3 DNA sequence: TGTGCCAGCAGCCAATGGGGGGGACTAGCGGGAGGGGATACGCAGTATTTT. The rearrangement joins TRBV7-2 to TRBJ2-3; 16 nucleotides line up with TRBD2. V lost 5 bases and J lost 6; bases outside the gene matches: 8. Germline V gives CDR1 SGHTA, CDR2 FQGNSA. The CDR3 runs 17 residues.

V is TRBV7-1 and J is TRBJ1-3, with D unclear. TRBV7-1 carries the ORF label, with uncertain function. CDR3 length: 14 amino acids. The V gene lost 5 bases and the J gene lost 6 bases, with 14 bases spanning the gap. The CDR3 is CASSQRTPKNTIYF. The CDR3 DNA reads TGTGCCAGCAGCCAGCGGACTCCTAAAAACACCATATATTTT.

This clonotype was recorded many times. The rearrangement links TRBV6-6 to TRBJ2-3; D is possibly TRBD1 or TRBD2 (6 bases each). V lost 8 bases, J lost 5 bases, and 14 bases lay in between. This CDR3 has 13 residues. Looked up from germline, CDR1 is MNHNY and CDR2 is SVGAGI (reference sequence). CDR3 in amino acids: CASVRGLGDTQYF. The CDR3 bases are TGTGCCAGCGTCCGGGGGCTGGGAGATACGCAGTATTTT.

Points on this clonotype: An end of the junction differs from the germline gene, which may be a read error. This chain uses TRBV3-1 with TRBJ1-1; 7 bases fit TRBD1. The length of the CDR3 is 13 residues. CDR1 is LGHDT, CDR2 YNNKEL, per germline (reference sequence). CDR3 region: CACSQEEGAQAFF. DNA for the CDR3: TGTGCCTGCAGCCAAGAAGAGGGGGCCCAAGCTTTCTTT.

The chain combines TRBV20-1 with TRBJ2-1, with D unclear. The germline gives CDR1 DFQATT, CDR2 SNEGSKA (reference sequence). The CDR3 has 14 residues. The CDR3 loop reads CSAAPPPAHNEQFF. CDR3 bases: TGCAGCGCTGCCCCCCCACCAGCGCACAATGAGCAGTTCTTC.

Concerning this clonotype: A junction end diverges from the germline sequence, so it may reflect a read error. The CDR3 protein is CAIGETRGGTGELFF. In nucleotides, the CDR3 is TGTGCCATCGGTGAGACTAGGGGGGGCACCGGGGAGCTGTTTTTT. The chain carries TRBV10-3 and TRBJ2-2; TRBD2 is a possible D gene (7 bases). The germline V gene encodes CDR1 ENHRY and CDR2 SYGVKD. The CDR3 spans 15 residues.